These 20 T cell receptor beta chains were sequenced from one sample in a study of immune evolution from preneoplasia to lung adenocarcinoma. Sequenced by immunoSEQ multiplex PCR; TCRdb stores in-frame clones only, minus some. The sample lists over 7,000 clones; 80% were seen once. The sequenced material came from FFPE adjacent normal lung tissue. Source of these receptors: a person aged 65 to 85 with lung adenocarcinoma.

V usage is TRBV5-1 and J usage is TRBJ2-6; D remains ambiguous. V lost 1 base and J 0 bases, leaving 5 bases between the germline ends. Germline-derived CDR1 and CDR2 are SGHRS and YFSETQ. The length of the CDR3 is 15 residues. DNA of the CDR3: TGCGCCAGCAGCTTGAGTCTCTCTGGGGCCAACGTCCTGACTTTC. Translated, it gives CASSLSLSGANVLTF.

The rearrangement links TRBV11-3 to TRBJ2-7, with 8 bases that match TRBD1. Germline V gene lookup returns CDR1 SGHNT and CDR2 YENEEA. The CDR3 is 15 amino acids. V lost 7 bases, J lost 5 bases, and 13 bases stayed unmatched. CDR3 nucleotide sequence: TGTGCCAGCACTAAAACCGGGACAGGCAGGAACGAGCAGTACTTC. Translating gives CASTKTGTGRNEQYF.

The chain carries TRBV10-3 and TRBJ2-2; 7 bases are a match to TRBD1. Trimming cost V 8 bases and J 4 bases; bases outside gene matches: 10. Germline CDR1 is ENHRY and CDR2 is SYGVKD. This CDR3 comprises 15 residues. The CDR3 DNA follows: TGTGCCATCGGGGATGACAGGGTGGGCACCGGGGAGCTGTTTTTT. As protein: CAIGDDRVGTGELFF.

CDR3 nucleotides: TGTGCCAGCAGTGCGATTGGTGGAATGGTCTACGAGCAGTACTTC. Translating it yields CASSAIGGMVYEQYF. The chain links TRBV28 to TRBJ2-7, with D unresolved. This CDR3 contains 15 residues. V was cut by 5 bases and J by 3 bases, with 17 bases left in between. CDR1 and CDR2 from the germline V gene are MDHEN and SYDVKM. Supplemented by reference TRBV28 and TRBJ2-7, the full variable domain reads DVKVTQSSRYLVKRTGEKVFLECVQDMDHENMFWYRQDPGLGLRLIYFSYDVKMKEKGDIPEGYSVSREKKERFSLILESASTNQTSMYLCASSAIGGMVYEQYFGPGTRLTVT.

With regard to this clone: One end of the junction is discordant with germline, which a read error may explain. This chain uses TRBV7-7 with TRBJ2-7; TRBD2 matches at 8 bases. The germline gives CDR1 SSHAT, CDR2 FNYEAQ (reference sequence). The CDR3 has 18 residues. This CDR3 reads CASSLASERGTPPYEQYF. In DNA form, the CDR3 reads TGTGCTAGCAGCTTAGCAAGTGAGCGGGGGACCCCACCGTACGAGCAGTACTTC.

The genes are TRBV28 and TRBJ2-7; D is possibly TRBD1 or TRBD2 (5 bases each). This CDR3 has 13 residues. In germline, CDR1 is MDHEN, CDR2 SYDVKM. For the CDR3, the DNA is TGTGCAGCTACGGGGCAGAGGCACTACGAGCAGTACTTC. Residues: CAATGQRHYEQYF.

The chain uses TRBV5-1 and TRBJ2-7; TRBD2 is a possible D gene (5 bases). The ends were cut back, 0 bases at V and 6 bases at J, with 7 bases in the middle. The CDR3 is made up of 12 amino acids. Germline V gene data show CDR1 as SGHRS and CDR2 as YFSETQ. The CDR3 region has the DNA TGCGCCAGCAGCTTGGACGGGGTCGAGCAGTACTTC. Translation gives CASSLDGVEQYF. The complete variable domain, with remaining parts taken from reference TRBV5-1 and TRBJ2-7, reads KAGVTQTPRYLIKTRGQQVTLSCSPISGHRSVSWYQQTPGQGLQFLFEYFSETQRNKGNFPGRFSGRQFSNSRSEMNVSTLELGDSALYLCASSLDGVEQYFGPGTRLTVT.

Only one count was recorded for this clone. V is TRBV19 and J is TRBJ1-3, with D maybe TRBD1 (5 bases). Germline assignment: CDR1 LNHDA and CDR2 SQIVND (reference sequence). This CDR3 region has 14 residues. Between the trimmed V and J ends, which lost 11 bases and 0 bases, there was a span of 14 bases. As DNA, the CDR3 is TGTGCCGGCAAAGACAGTAGCTCTGGAAACACCATATATTTT. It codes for CAGKDSSSGNTIYF.

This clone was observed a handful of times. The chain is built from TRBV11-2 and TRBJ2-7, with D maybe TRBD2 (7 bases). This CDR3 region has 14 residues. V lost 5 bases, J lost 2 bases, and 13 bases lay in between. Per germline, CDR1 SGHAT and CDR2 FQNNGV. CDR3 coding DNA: TGTGCCAGCAGCCACAGGGAGGGGACCTACGAGCAGTACTTC. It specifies CASSHREGTYEQYF.

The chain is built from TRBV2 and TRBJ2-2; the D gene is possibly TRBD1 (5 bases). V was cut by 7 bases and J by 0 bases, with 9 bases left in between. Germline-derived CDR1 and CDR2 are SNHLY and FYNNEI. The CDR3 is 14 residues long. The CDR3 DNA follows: TGTGCCAGCAAAGGGGCAACGAACACCGGGGAGCTGTTTTTT. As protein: CASKGATNTGELFF.

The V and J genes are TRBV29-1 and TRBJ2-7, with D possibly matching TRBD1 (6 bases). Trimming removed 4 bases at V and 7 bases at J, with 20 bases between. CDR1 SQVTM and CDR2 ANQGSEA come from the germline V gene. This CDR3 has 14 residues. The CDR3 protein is CSVARAGASLEQYF. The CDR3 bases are TGCAGCGTTGCGAGGGCAGGGGCGTCGTTGGAGCAGTACTTC.

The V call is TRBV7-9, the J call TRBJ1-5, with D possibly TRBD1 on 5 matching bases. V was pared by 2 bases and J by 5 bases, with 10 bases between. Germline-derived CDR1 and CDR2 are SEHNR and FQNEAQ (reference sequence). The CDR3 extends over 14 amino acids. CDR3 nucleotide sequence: TGTGCCAGCAGCTTACAGGGTTACGATCAGCCCCAGCATTTT. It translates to CASSLQGYDQPQHF.

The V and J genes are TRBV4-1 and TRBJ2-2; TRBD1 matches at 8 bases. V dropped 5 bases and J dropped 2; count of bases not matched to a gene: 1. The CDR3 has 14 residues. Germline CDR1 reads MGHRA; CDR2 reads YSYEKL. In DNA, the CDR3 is TGCGCCAGCAGCGACAGGGGAAACACCGGGGAGCTGTTTTTT. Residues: CASSDRGNTGELFF.

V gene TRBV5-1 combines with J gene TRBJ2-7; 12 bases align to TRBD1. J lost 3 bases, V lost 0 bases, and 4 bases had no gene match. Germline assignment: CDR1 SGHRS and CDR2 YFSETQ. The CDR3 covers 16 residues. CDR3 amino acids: CASSLDGTGGVYEQYF. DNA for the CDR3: TGCGCCAGCAGCTTGGATGGGACAGGGGGCGTCTACGAGCAGTACTTC.

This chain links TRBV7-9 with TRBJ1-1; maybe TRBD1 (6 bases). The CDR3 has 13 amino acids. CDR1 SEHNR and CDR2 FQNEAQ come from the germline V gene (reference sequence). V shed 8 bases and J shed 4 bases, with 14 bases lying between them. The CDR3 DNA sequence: TGTGCCAGCGTTAACAGGGTGACCACTGAAGCTTTCTTT. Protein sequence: CASVNRVTTEAFF.

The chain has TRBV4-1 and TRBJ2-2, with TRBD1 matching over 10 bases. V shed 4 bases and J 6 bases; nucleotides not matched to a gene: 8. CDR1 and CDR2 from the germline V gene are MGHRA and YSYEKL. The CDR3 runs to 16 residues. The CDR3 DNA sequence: TGCGCCAGCAGCCGGGGACAGGGGAATGGGGCCGGGGAGCTGTTTTTT. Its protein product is CASSRGQGNGAGELFF.

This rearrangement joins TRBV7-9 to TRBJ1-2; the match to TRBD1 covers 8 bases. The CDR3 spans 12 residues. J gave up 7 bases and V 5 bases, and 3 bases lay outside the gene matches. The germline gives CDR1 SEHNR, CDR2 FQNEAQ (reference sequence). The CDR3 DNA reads TGTGCCAGCAGCAGGACAGGGTCTGGCTACACCTTC. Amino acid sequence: CASSRTGSGYTF.

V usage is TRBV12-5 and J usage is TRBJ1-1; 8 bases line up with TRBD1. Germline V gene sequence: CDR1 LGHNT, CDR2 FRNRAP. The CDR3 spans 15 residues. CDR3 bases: TGTGCATCCTCGTCGGACAGGGATAGGAGGGCTGAAGCTTTCTTT. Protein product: CASSSDRDRRAEAFF.

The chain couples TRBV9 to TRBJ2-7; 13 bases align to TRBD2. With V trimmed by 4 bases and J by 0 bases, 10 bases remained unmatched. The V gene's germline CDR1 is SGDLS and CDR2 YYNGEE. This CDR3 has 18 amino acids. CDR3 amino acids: CASSPRVGLAGSSYEQYF. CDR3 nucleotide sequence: TGTGCCAGCAGCCCCAGAGTGGGACTAGCGGGGAGCTCCTACGAGCAGTACTTC.

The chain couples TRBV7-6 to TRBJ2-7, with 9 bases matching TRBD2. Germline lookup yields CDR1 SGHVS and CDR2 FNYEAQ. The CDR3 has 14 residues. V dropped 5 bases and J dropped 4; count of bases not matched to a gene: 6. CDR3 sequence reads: CASSHSGSGYEQYF. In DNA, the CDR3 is TGTGCCAGCAGCCATAGCGGGAGCGGTTACGAGCAGTACTTC.